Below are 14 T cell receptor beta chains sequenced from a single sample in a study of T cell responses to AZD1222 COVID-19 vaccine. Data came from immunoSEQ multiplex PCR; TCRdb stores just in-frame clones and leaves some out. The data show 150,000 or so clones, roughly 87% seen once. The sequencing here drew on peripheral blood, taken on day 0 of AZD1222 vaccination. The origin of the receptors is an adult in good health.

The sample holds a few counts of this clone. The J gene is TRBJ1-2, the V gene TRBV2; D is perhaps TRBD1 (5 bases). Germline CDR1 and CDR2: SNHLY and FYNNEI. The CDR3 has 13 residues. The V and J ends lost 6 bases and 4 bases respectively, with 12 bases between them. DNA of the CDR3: TGTGCCAGCAGGGGGGACGGACTCTATGGCTACACCTTC. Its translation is CASRGDGLYGYTF. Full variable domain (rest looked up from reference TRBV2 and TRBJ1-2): EPEVTQTPSHQVTQMGQEVILRCVPISNHLYFYWYRQILGQKVEFLVSFYNNEISEKSEIFDDQFSVERPDGSNFTLKIRSTKLEDSAMYFCASRGDGLYGYTFGSGTRLTVV.

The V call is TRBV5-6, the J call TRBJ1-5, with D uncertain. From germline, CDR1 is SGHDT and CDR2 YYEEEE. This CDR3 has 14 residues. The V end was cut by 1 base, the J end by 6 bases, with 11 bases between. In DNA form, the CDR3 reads TGTGCCAGCAGCTTGTGGCAGGCAGGTCAGCCCCAGCATTTT. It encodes CASSLWQAGQPQHF. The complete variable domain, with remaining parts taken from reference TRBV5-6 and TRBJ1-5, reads DAGVTQSPTHLIKTRGQQVTLRCSPKSGHDTVSWYQQALGQGPQFIFQYYEEEERQRGNFPDRFSGHQFPNYSSELNVNALLLGDSALYLCASSLWQAGQPQHFGDGTRLSIL.

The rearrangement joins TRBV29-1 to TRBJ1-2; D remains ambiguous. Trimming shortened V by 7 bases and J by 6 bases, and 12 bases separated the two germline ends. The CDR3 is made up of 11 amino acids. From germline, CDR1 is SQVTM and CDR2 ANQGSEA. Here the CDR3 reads CSASGLDGYTF. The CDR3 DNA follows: TGCAGCGCCTCTGGGTTGGATGGCTACACCTTC.

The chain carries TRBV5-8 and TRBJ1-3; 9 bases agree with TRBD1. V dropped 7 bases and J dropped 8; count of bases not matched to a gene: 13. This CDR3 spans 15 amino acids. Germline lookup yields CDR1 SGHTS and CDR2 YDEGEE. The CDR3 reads CASALQGALGDTIYF. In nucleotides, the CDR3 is TGTGCCAGCGCACTACAGGGGGCGCTGGGAGACACCATATATTTT.

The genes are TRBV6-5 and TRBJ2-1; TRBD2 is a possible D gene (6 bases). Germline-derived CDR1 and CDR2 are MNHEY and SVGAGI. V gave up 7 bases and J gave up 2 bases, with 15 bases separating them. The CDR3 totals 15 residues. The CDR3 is CASTSGGKTYNEQFF. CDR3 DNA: TGTGCCAGCACCAGTGGGGGGAAGACCTACAATGAGCAGTTCTTC.

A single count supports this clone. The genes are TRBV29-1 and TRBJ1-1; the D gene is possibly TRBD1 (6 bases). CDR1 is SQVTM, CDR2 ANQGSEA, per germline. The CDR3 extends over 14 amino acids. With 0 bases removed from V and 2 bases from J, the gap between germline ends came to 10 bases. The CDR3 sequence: CSVEDAGANTEAFF. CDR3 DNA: TGCAGCGTTGAAGATGCGGGGGCAAACACTGAAGCTTTCTTT.

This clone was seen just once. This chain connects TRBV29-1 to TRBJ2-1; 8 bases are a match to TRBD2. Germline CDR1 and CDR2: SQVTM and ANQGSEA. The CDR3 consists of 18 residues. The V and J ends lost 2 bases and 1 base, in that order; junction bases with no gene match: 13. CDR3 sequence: CSVEPGRITGGSYNEQFF. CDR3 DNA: TGCAGCGTTGAACCGGGTCGTATAACGGGAGGGTCCTACAATGAGCAGTTCTTC.

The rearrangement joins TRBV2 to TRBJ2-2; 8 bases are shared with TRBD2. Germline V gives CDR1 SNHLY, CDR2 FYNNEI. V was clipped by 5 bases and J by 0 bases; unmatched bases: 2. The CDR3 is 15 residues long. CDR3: CASSFSGTNTGELFF. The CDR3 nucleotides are TGTGCCAGCAGTTTTAGCGGGACGAACACCGGGGAGCTGTTTTTT.

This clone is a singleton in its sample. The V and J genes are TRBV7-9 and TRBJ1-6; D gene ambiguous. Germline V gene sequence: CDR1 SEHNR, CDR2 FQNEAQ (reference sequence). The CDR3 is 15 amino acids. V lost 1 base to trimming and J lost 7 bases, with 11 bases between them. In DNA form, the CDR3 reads TGTGCCAGCAGCTTAGAGAGTCTGGCCAATTCACCCCTCCACTTT. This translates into CASSLESLANSPLHF.

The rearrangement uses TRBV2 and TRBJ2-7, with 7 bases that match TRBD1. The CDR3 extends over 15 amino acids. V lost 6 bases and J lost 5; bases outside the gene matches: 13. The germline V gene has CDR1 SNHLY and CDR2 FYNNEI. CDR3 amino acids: CASSADRVSHHEQYF. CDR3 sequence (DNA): TGTGCCAGCAGCGCCGACAGGGTATCGCATCACGAGCAGTACTTC.

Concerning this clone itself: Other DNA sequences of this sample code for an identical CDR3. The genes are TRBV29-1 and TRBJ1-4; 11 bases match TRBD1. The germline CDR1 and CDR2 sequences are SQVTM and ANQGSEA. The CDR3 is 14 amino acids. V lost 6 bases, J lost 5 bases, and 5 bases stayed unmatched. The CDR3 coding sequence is TGCAGCGTGCGAGGGACAGGGGGAAATGAAAAACTGTTTTTT. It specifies CSVRGTGGNEKLFF.

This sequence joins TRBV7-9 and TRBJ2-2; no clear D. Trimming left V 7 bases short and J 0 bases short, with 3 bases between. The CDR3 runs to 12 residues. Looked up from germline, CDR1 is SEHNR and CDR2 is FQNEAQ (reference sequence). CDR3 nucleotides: TGTGCCAGCATCTCGAACACCGGGGAGCTGTTTTTT. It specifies CASISNTGELFF.

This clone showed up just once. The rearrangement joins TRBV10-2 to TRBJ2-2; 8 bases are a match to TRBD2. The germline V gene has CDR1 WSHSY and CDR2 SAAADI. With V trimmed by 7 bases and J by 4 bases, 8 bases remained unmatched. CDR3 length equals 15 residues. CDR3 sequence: CASTGGGRGTGELFF. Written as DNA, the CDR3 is TGCGCCAGCACCGGGGGGGGGCGCGGCACCGGGGAGCTGTTTTTT.

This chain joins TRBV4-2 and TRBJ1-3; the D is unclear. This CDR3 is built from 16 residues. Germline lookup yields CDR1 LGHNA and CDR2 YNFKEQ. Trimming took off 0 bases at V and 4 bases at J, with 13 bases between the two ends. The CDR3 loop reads CASSQERVEGGNTIYF. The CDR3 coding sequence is TGTGCCAGCAGCCAAGAGAGGGTGGAGGGAGGAAACACCATATATTTT.